This TCR beta chain was obtained from a study of shared clonotypes between healthy human individuals. Study summary: Three CD4 naive, three CD4 memory, two CD8 naive and one CD8 memory plate were used per donor. Findings and limits, study-wide: Estimated richness values were generally larger in naive subsets than in memory subsets. Around 5.3% of naive CD4 clonotypes were shared across four donors.

Deletions cut 4 bases from V and 1 base from J, with 14 bases between. This CDR3 is 15 amino acids long. Germline-derived CDR1 and CDR2 are LNHDA and SQIVND (reference sequence). Naive CD45RA+ and memory CD45RA-negative subsets were split from CD4+ cells. TCRdb's table, derived via immunoSEQ multiplex PCR, lists solely in-frame clones and lacks some. The table has over a million clones, around four fifths seen once. In the case of this clone: What it binds is not known.

The source material was memory CD4+ T cells sorted from blood. Subset meaning: CD45RA-negative fraction. The chain couples TRBV19 to TRBJ2-7; no firm D call. The TCR sequence derives from a man aged 18 to 29 in good health. This chain's CDR3 is CASSTSRGGSYEQYF. CDR3 DNA: TGTGCCAGTAGTACCTCTCGTGGTGGATCCTACGAGCAGTACTTC.